Below are 14 T cell receptor beta chains sequenced from a single sample in a study of cytomegalovirus exposure and HLA in healthy donors. The PCR was carried out with 60 Vbeta primers and 13 Jbeta primers. TCRdb's table, derived via immunoSEQ multiplex PCR, lists solely in-frame clones and lacks some. Its table lists 150,000 to 200,000 clones. Sequenced sample: PBMCs. Receptors originate from a woman younger than 35 in good health and CMV-seropositive.

The V and J genes are TRBV2 and TRBJ2-3; 13 bases line up with TRBD2. V lost 6 bases, J lost 2 bases, and 8 bases stayed unmatched. The CDR3 consists of 17 residues. The germline V gene has CDR1 SNHLY and CDR2 FYNNEI. This CDR3 reads CASSQPGLAGNTDTQYF. CDR3 DNA: TGTGCCAGCAGCCAACCGGGACTAGCGGGGAACACAGATACGCAGTATTTT.

V and J are TRBV30 and TRBJ1-5; D not resolved. Germline V gene lookup returns CDR1 GTSNPN and CDR2 SVGIG (reference sequence). The ends were cut back, 1 base at V and 0 bases at J, with 13 bases in the middle. The CDR3 extends over 16 amino acids. The CDR3 sequence is CAWSDRPGFSNQPQHF. The CDR3 DNA reads as TGTGCCTGGAGTGATAGGCCGGGGTTTAGCAATCAGCCCCAGCATTTT.

J is TRBJ2-3 and V is TRBV27; no clear D. V lost 7 bases and J 2 bases, leaving 4 bases between the germline ends. Germline assignment: CDR1 MNHEY and CDR2 SMNVEV (reference sequence). This CDR3 is built from 11 residues. The CDR3 DNA follows: TGTGCCAGCACGTTCACAGATACGCAGTATTTT. Encoded protein: CASTFTDTQYF.

In regard to this clone: A junction boundary mismatches the germline segment, possibly from a read error. V usage is TRBV6-1 and J usage is TRBJ2-7; TRBD1 aligns across 8 bases. The CDR3 length is 14 residues. From germline, CDR1 is MNHNS and CDR2 SASEGT. CDR3: CASRAQDRVYGQYF. Written as DNA, the CDR3 is TGTGCCAGCCGGGCCCAGGACAGGGTCTACGGGCAGTACTTC.

J is TRBJ2-7 and V is TRBV25-1; TRBD1 agrees at 7 bases. Germline trimming cut 4 bases from V and 1 base from J; bases unmatched to any gene: 4. The CDR3 loop spans 14 amino acids. Germline values: CDR1 MGHDK, CDR2 SYGVNS. The CDR3 here is CASSARQGSYEQYF. The CDR3 DNA reads as TGTGCCAGCAGTGCGAGACAGGGATCCTACGAGCAGTACTTC.

This sequence joins TRBV25-1 and TRBJ1-2, with unresolved D. Germline V gene data show CDR1 as MGHDK and CDR2 as SYGVNS. The CDR3 is 14 amino acids. V dropped 1 base and J dropped 2 bases, with 8 bases sitting between them. The CDR3 DNA follows: TGTGCCAGCAGTGAATCGTGGGAGAACTATGGCTACACCTTC. This sequence encodes CASSESWENYGYTF.

V gene TRBV7-2 combines with J gene TRBJ2-7; D is unclear. V lost 6 bases and J lost 0, with 6 bases in between. Looked up from germline, CDR1 is SGHTA and CDR2 is FQGNSA. CDR3 length equals 12 residues. The CDR3: CASRSSSYEQYF. The DNA of the CDR3 is TGTGCCAGCAGGTCCAGCTCCTACGAGCAGTACTTC.

The chain uses TRBV9 and TRBJ1-1; 7 bases map to TRBD1. V was clipped by 0 bases and J by 3 bases; unmatched bases: 11. The CDR3 has 17 amino acids. Germline V gene lookup returns CDR1 SGDLS and CDR2 YYNGEE. For the CDR3, the DNA is TGTGCCAGCAGCGTAGGTATAAGGGACAGTCCGGACACTGAAGCTTTCTTT. As protein: CASSVGIRDSPDTEAFF.

The CDR3 protein is CASSPFSGKANQPQHF. DNA of the CDR3: TGTGCCAGCTCACCATTTTCAGGGAAGGCCAATCAGCCCCAGCATTTT. The chain has TRBV18 and TRBJ1-5; D might be TRBD1 (5 bases). With 2 bases removed from V and 3 bases from J, the gap between germline ends came to 14 bases. Germline assignment: CDR1 KGHSH and CDR2 LQKENI. The CDR3 sequence is 16 residues long.

CDR3 residues: CASSSPPGRSKDKGQGAAGELFF. As DNA, the CDR3 is TGTGCCAGTAGTTCCCCTCCAGGCCGGAGCAAAGACAAAGGACAGGGGGCTGCCGGGGAGCTGTTTTTT. The chain recombines TRBV19 with TRBJ2-2; 11 bases are a match to TRBD1. Germline lookup yields CDR1 LNHDA and CDR2 SQIVND (reference sequence). V shed 5 bases and J 6 bases; nucleotides not matched to a gene: 29. The CDR3 is made up of 23 amino acids.

In nucleotides, the CDR3 is TGTGCCAGCGGAAGACAGGGGAAGAGTAATGAAAAACTGTTTTTT. Protein sequence: CASGRQGKSNEKLFF. V and J are TRBV11-1 and TRBJ1-4; TRBD1 agrees at 8 bases. Unmatched junction bases numbered 9, after V lost 8 bases and J lost 4 bases. This CDR3 is 15 amino acids long. CDR1 is SGHAT and CDR2 is FQDESV in the germline V gene (reference sequence).

V usage is TRBV9 and J usage is TRBJ2-6; the D is unclear. V dropped 0 bases and J dropped 2 bases, with 6 bases sitting between them. Looked up from germline, CDR1 is SGDLS and CDR2 is YYNGEE. The CDR3 spans 15 residues. For the CDR3, the DNA is TGTGCCAGCAGCGTAGGCAGTCCTGGGGCCAACGTCCTGACTTTC. Protein sequence: CASSVGSPGANVLTF.

This chain joins TRBV11-2 and TRBJ2-1; TRBD2 aligns across 8 bases. Germline lookup yields CDR1 SGHAT and CDR2 FQNNGV. The CDR3 spans 16 residues. J was trimmed by 1 base and V by 2 bases; bases with no gene match: 4. The CDR3 sequence is CASSLSGGLSYNEQFF. The CDR3 DNA reads TGTGCCAGCAGCTTAAGCGGGGGCTTATCCTACAATGAGCAGTTCTTC. The variable domain in full, completed from reference TRBV11-2 and TRBJ2-1, reads EAGVAQSPRYKIIEKRQSVAFWCNPISGHATLYWYQQILGQGPKLLIQFQNNGVVDDSQLPKDRFSAERLKGVDSTLKIQPAKLEDSAVYLCASSLSGGLSYNEQFFGPGTRLTVL.

The rearrangement links TRBV7-2 to TRBJ2-3; 9 positions agree with TRBD2. V shed 2 bases, J shed 6 bases, and the junction held 6 bases outside the gene matches. CDR3 length: 15 amino acids. The V gene's germline CDR1 is SGHTA and CDR2 FQGNSA. This chain's CDR3 is CASSLTAGGPDTQYF. The DNA for the CDR3 is TGTGCCAGCAGCTTAACGGCGGGAGGGCCGGATACGCAGTATTTT.